Listed here are 20 T cell receptor beta chains from one sample, sequenced in a study of blood T cell repertoires in COVID-19. Produced via immunoSEQ multiplex PCR; TCRdb's table is partial and in-frame only. The table includes about 280,000 clones, around 93% detected once. Input material: PBMCs or T cells enriched from blood (not recorded which). These receptor sequences come from a middle-aged man who had been exposed to COVID-19.

J is TRBJ1-3 and V is TRBV18; tentatively, D is TRBD1 (5 bases). Germline values: CDR1 KGHSH, CDR2 LQKENI. Between the trimmed V and J ends, which lost 3 bases and 7 bases, there was a span of 13 bases. This CDR3 is 14 amino acids long. CDR3 sequence (DNA): TGTGCCAGCTCACCGGAGGGGATGGGGAACACCATATATTTT. This sequence encodes CASSPEGMGNTIYF. Complete variable domain (other parts from reference TRBV18 and TRBJ1-3): NAGVMQNPRHLVRRRGQEARLRCSPMKGHSHVYWYRQLPEEGLKFMVYLQKENIIDESGMPKERFSAEFPKEGPSILRIQQVVRGDSAAYFCASSPEGMGNTIYFGEGSWLTVV.

V and J are TRBV19 and TRBJ1-4; TRBD1 might be the D (5 bases). V was cut by 5 bases and J by 4 bases, with 14 bases left in between. CDR1 is LNHDA and CDR2 is SQIVND in the germline V gene (reference sequence). The CDR3 is made up of 15 amino acids. The CDR3 loop is CASSDSAGLNEKLFF. The CDR3, as DNA: TGTGCCAGTAGTGACAGCGCAGGGCTTAATGAAAAACTGTTTTTT.

V usage is TRBV5-1 and J usage is TRBJ2-3; TRBD2 aligns across 10 bases. This CDR3 comprises 15 residues. Germline assignment: CDR1 SGHRS and CDR2 YFSETQ. Trimming removed 6 bases from V and 3 bases from J; junction bases left unmatched: 7. The CDR3 spells CASTKTLAGTDTQYF. DNA of the CDR3: TGCGCCAGCACCAAAACACTAGCGGGAACAGATACGCAGTATTTT. Full variable domain (outside the CDR3, taken from reference TRBV5-1 and TRBJ2-3): KAGVTQTPRYLIKTRGQQVTLSCSPISGHRSVSWYQQTPGQGLQFLFEYFSETQRNKGNFPGRFSGRQFSNSRSEMNVSTLELGDSALYLCASTKTLAGTDTQYFGPGTRLTVL.

This chain uses TRBV7-3 with TRBJ2-7; a weak D match, TRBD1 (6 bases). Germline CDR1 reads SGHTA; CDR2 reads FQGTGA. The CDR3 runs to 14 residues. The V and J ends lost 3 bases and 6 bases respectively, with 15 bases between them. The CDR3 region has the DNA TGTGCCAGCAGCTTGTTACCCGAGACAGGCGAGCAGTACTTC. This codes for CASSLLPETGEQYF. The full variable domain, completed using reference TRBV7-3 and TRBJ2-7, is GAGVSQTPSNKVTEKGKYVELRCDPISGHTALYWYRQSLGQGPEFLIYFQGTGAADDSGLPNDRFFAVRPEGSVSTLKIQRTERGDSAVYLCASSLLPETGEQYFGPGTRLTVT.

The J gene is TRBJ2-1, the V gene TRBV6-5, with 8 bases aligning to TRBD2. The V and J ends lost 6 bases and 5 bases, in that order; junction bases with no gene match: 9. Germline V gene lookup returns CDR1 MNHEY and CDR2 SVGAGI. The CDR3 is 15 residues long. CDR3 sequence (DNA): TGTGCCAGCAGCCCGGGACTAGGACGAAACAATGAGCAGTTCTTC. As protein: CASSPGLGRNNEQFF.

This chain joins TRBV5-1 and TRBJ2-1; 8 positions match TRBD2. J was trimmed by 8 bases and V by 4 bases; bases with no gene match: 8. This CDR3 has 14 amino acids. Germline V CDR1 and CDR2: SGHRS, YFSETQ. DNA of the CDR3: TGCGCCAGCAGCCCCCAGGCCGGGGGGGATGAGCAGTTCTTC. Residues: CASSPQAGGDEQFF.

Only one count was recorded for this clone. This chain joins TRBV19 and TRBJ1-5; 8 bases match TRBD1. The J segment lost 0 bases and the V segment lost 3 bases, leaving 4 bases of the junction unmatched. This CDR3 contains 16 residues. CDR1 and CDR2 from the germline V gene are LNHDA and SQIVND (reference sequence). The CDR3 loop is CASSIDRGSSNQPQHF. The CDR3 nucleotides are TGTGCCAGTAGTATTGACAGGGGTAGTAGCAATCAGCCCCAGCATTTT.

The chain uses TRBV27 and TRBJ1-1; TRBD1 agrees at 7 bases. V lost 6 bases and J lost 4; bases outside the gene matches: 5. The germline CDR1 and CDR2 sequences are MNHEY and SMNVEV (reference sequence). The CDR3 contains 13 residues. CDR3 protein: CASRGQLGTEAFF. The DNA for the CDR3 is TGTGCCAGCAGGGGACAGTTAGGCACTGAAGCTTTCTTT.

This chain connects TRBV19 to TRBJ1-1, with 7 nucleotides matching TRBD1. Germline-derived CDR1 and CDR2 are LNHDA and SQIVND (reference sequence). The CDR3 contains 16 residues. V trimming: 5 bases; J trimming: 3 bases; junction bases outside the gene matches: 12. The CDR3 loop is CASSLSVGGGDTEAFF. As DNA, the CDR3 is TGTGCCAGTAGTCTCTCCGTAGGAGGGGGCGACACTGAAGCTTTCTTT.

The V gene is TRBV7-9, the J gene TRBJ2-1; 16 bases map to TRBD2. J was trimmed by 9 bases and V by 4 bases; bases with no gene match: 6. The CDR3 contains 16 residues. Germline V gives CDR1 SEHNR, CDR2 FQNEAQ (reference sequence). CDR3 region: CASSSGLAGGPFEQFF. In DNA form, the CDR3 reads TGTGCCAGCAGCTCGGGACTAGCGGGAGGGCCTTTTGAGCAGTTCTTC. The variable domain in full, completed from reference TRBV7-9 and TRBJ2-1, reads DTGVSQNPRHKITKRGQNVTFRCDPISEHNRLYWYRQTLGQGPEFLTYFQNEAQLEKSRLLSDRFSAERPKGSFSTLEIQRTEQGDSAMYLCASSSGLAGGPFEQFFGPGTRLTVL.

The genes are TRBV5-1 and TRBJ2-7; possible D gene TRBD1, 6 bases. V was cut by 4 bases and J by 3 bases, with 14 bases left in between. Germline V gene sequence: CDR1 SGHRS, CDR2 YFSETQ. The CDR3 consists of 14 residues. CDR3 sequence reads: CASSTGQLSYEQYF. The CDR3 nucleotides are TGCGCCAGCAGCACAGGACAGCTAAGCTACGAGCAGTACTTC.

This clone was detected only once. The rearrangement uses TRBV13 and TRBJ2-1, with 10 bases fitting TRBD1. CDR3 size: 16 residues. The junction had 1 base not matched to a gene; V was cut back by 0 bases and J by 2 bases. Germline CDR1 PRHDT, CDR2 FYEKMQ (reference sequence). CDR3 sequence: CASSLGGQGPYNEQFF. The CDR3 DNA follows: TGTGCCAGCAGCTTAGGGGGACAGGGGCCCTACAATGAGCAGTTCTTC.

The chain carries TRBV27 and TRBJ1-6; weak D call: TRBD1 (5 bases). CDR3 length equals 14 residues. CDR1 is MNHEY and CDR2 is SMNVEV in the germline V gene (reference sequence). The germline V and J ends were trimmed by 6 bases and 10 bases, with 16 bases remaining between them. The CDR3 region is CASRLYSDSSPLHF. The CDR3 DNA follows: TGTGCCAGCAGACTCTACTCCGACAGCTCACCCCTCCACTTT.

This clone was seen once. This chain links TRBV5-6 with TRBJ1-3, with D uncertain. The CDR3 extends over 14 amino acids. V was cut by 0 bases and J by 2 bases, with 6 bases left in between. Germline CDR1 SGHDT, CDR2 YYEEEE. In DNA, the CDR3 is TGTGCCAGCAGCTTGGGGGCCACTGGAAACACCATATATTTT. Amino acids: CASSLGATGNTIYF.

V is TRBV27 and J is TRBJ1-4, with no clear D. Germline values: CDR1 MNHEY, CDR2 SMNVEV (reference sequence). The CDR3 sequence is 14 residues long. V lost 8 bases and J 8 bases, leaving 18 bases between the germline ends. The CDR3 spells CASRESRPGEKLFF. CDR3 coding DNA: TGTGCCAGCCGGGAATCCAGACCCGGGGAAAAACTGTTTTTT.

This clone was seen a single time. CDR3 sequence reads: CASSISVGLMNTEAFF. The CDR3 bases are TGTGCCAGTAGTATATCAGTGGGGCTCATGAACACTGAAGCTTTCTTT. The chain employs TRBV19 and TRBJ1-1; maybe TRBD1 (5 bases). The CDR3 totals 16 residues. Germline V gene data show CDR1 as LNHDA and CDR2 as SQIVND (reference sequence). Trimming removed 2 bases from V and 0 bases from J, with 13 bases in between. The variable domain in full, completed from reference TRBV19 and TRBJ1-1, reads DGGITQSPKYLFRKEGQNVTLSCEQNLNHDAMYWYRQDPGQGLRLIYYSQIVNDFQKGDIAEGYSVSREKKESFPLTVTSAQKNPTAFYLCASSISVGLMNTEAFFGQGTRLTVV.

V and J are TRBV4-1 and TRBJ2-2; 10 nucleotides align to TRBD2. Per the germline V gene, CDR1 is MGHRA and CDR2 is YSYEKL. The CDR3 runs to 17 residues. Losses at the gene ends were 0 bases for V and 3 bases for J; bases not matched to a gene: 4. CDR3 amino acids: CASSQEALAGDTGELFF. CDR3 coding DNA: TGCGCCAGCAGCCAAGAGGCCCTAGCGGGAGACACCGGGGAGCTGTTTTTT.

The rearrangement joins TRBV5-6 to TRBJ2-1; the match to TRBD2 covers 10 bases. The CDR3 has 15 residues. J was trimmed by 7 bases and V by 2 bases; bases with no gene match: 6. CDR1 SGHDT and CDR2 YYEEEE come from the germline V gene. The CDR3 sequence: CASSFEREGRNEQFF. In DNA, the CDR3 is TGTGCCAGCAGCTTTGAGCGGGAGGGCCGAAATGAGCAGTTCTTC.

The V gene is TRBV2, the J gene TRBJ1-3, with TRBD1 matching over 8 bases. CDR1 is SNHLY and CDR2 is FYNNEI in the germline V gene. The CDR3 covers 14 residues. Trimming removed 6 bases from V and 5 bases from J; junction bases left unmatched: 6. The CDR3 bases are TGTGCCAGCAGCGTCGACAGGGGTAGAAACACCATATATTTT. Its protein is CASSVDRGRNTIYF.

The chain joins TRBV5-1 to TRBJ2-5, with D possibly matching TRBD2 (5 bases). This CDR3 is built from 14 residues. Germline CDR1 is SGHRS and CDR2 is YFSETQ. Trimming took 0 bases from V and 2 from J, leaving 8 bases between them. CDR3: CASSLVGVQETQYF. The CDR3 nucleotides are TGCGCCAGCAGCTTGGTGGGAGTACAAGAGACCCAGTACTTC.